The 17 T cell receptor beta chains reported below all come from one sample, sequenced in a study of T cell responses to AZD1222 COVID-19 vaccine. The repertoire was sequenced with immunoSEQ multiplex PCR; TCRdb's copy has only in-frame clones and lacks some. The sample shows 100,000 to 150,000 clones, about 89% of them seen only once. Sample: peripheral blood, taken on day 0 of AZD1222 vaccination. The receptors come from an adult in good health.

This rearrangement joins TRBV27 to TRBJ2-1; a weak D match, TRBD2 (6 bases). The CDR3 totals 15 residues. Per germline, CDR1 MNHEY and CDR2 SMNVEV (reference sequence). With 4 bases removed from V and 5 bases from J, the gap between germline ends came to 15 bases. The CDR3 bases are TGTGCCAGCAGTTCCCCTGGGGCGGGGCACAATGAGCAGTTCTTC. Protein: CASSSPGAGHNEQFF.

J is TRBJ1-4 and V is TRBV5-1; 10 bases line up with TRBD1. CDR1 and CDR2 (germline): SGHRS, YFSETQ. Trimming took 4 bases from V and 8 from J; bases not matched to a gene: 8. There are 15 residues in the CDR3. The CDR3, as DNA: TGCGCCAGCAGCCCCCGGGGACAGGGGCACGAAAAACTGTTTTTT. Translated, it gives CASSPRGQGHEKLFF. Drawing the rest from reference TRBV5-1 and TRBJ1-4, the complete variable domain is KAGVTQTPRYLIKTRGQQVTLSCSPISGHRSVSWYQQTPGQGLQFLFEYFSETQRNKGNFPGRFSGRQFSNSRSEMNVSTLELGDSALYLCASSPRGQGHEKLFFGSGTQLSVL.

This chain connects TRBV9 to TRBJ2-7, with 8 bases that match TRBD2. The CDR3 has 16 amino acids. The V gene's germline CDR1 is SGDLS and CDR2 YYNGEE. Trimming at V came to 0 bases and at J to 0 bases, leaving 5 bases not matched to a gene. DNA of the CDR3: TGTGCCAGCAGCGTAGACGGCGGGAGGAGCTCCTACGAGCAGTACTTC. Translation: CASSVDGGRSSYEQYF.

This sequence joins TRBV3-1 (or the pseudogene TRBV3-2) and TRBJ1-3; 8 bases line up with TRBD1. Germline CDR1 and CDR2: LGHDT and YNNKEL (reference sequence). The CDR3 has 16 amino acids. V gave up 0 bases and J gave up 5 bases; unmatched junction bases: 6. The CDR3 loop reads CASSQDGRGQRNTIYF. In nucleotides, the CDR3 is TGTGCCAGCAGCCAAGATGGCAGGGGGCAAAGAAACACCATATATTTT.

This clone has a single count. This rearrangement joins TRBV6-4 to TRBJ2-7; 10 bases fit TRBD1. The CDR3 spans 18 residues. V was clipped by 0 bases and J by 5 bases; unmatched bases: 13. CDR1 is MRHNA and CDR2 is SNTAGT in the germline V gene. CDR3 region: CASSDSLTEGQGGNEQYF. The DNA for the CDR3 is TGTGCCAGCAGTGACTCCCTCACTGAAGGACAGGGGGGCAACGAGCAGTACTTC.

The rearrangement uses TRBV5-6 and TRBJ1-2; 12 bases agree with TRBD1. The length of the CDR3 is 15 residues. Germline CDR1 reads SGHDT; CDR2 reads YYEEEE. Trimming removed 4 bases from V and 4 bases from J; junction bases left unmatched: 5. CDR3 residues: CASSLGTGGIYGYTF. In DNA form, the CDR3 reads TGTGCCAGCAGCCTCGGGACAGGGGGCATCTATGGCTACACCTTC. Variable domain in full (rest from reference TRBV5-6 and TRBJ1-2): DAGVTQSPTHLIKTRGQQVTLRCSPKSGHDTVSWYQQALGQGPQFIFQYYEEEERQRGNFPDRFSGHQFPNYSSELNVNALLLGDSALYLCASSLGTGGIYGYTFGSGTRLTVV.

V and J are TRBV7-8 and TRBJ1-1; 8 bases are shared with TRBD1. Germline-derived CDR1 and CDR2 are SGHVS and FQNEAQ. After removal of 5 bases from V and 4 bases from J, the junction contained 12 bases not matched to a gene. This CDR3 is built from 16 residues. Here the CDR3 reads CASSLTPGGLSTEAFF. For the CDR3, the DNA is TGTGCCAGCAGCCTAACCCCAGGGGGCTTGAGCACTGAAGCTTTCTTT.

This chain links TRBV5-1 with TRBJ2-3, with no clear D. Germline V gene data show CDR1 as SGHRS and CDR2 as YFSETQ. Trimming cost V 2 bases and J 5 bases, with 9 bases left between them. This CDR3 has 13 amino acids. Written as DNA, the CDR3 is TGCGCCAGCAGCTTCGACATAAGAGATACGCAGTATTTT. Encoded protein: CASSFDIRDTQYF.

This clone was picked up a small number of times. J is TRBJ1-4 and V is TRBV30; 8 bases map to TRBD1. V lost 1 base to trimming and J lost 8 bases; unmatched junction nucleotides: 3. Germline-derived CDR1 and CDR2 are GTSNPN and SVGIG (reference sequence). The CDR3 length is 13 residues. CDR3 nucleotide sequence: TGTGCCTGGAGTGCCCAGGGGGCAGAAAAACTGTTTTTT. This codes for CAWSAQGAEKLFF.

This chain links TRBV2 with TRBJ1-2, with TRBD1 matching 7 bases. CDR1 is SNHLY and CDR2 is FYNNEI in the germline V gene. This CDR3 spans 14 amino acids. Trimming removed 5 bases from V and 4 bases from J; junction bases left unmatched: 7. In DNA form, the CDR3 reads TGTGCCAGCAGTTTCACAGGGGAGGCCTATGGCTACACCTTC. It codes for CASSFTGEAYGYTF.

The gene calls are TRBV15 and TRBJ1-4, with a possible D match to TRBD1 (6 bases). Trimming stripped 0 bases from V and 8 bases from J, with 10 bases between. Per germline, CDR1 LNHNV and CDR2 YYDKDF (reference sequence). This CDR3 comprises 14 residues. In nucleotides, the CDR3 is TGTGCCACCAGCAGAGACTGGAGGGGGGAAAAACTGTTTTTT. Its translation is CATSRDWRGEKLFF.

This rearrangement joins TRBV10-1 to TRBJ1-1, with D perhaps TRBD1 (6 bases). The V gene lost 0 bases and the J gene lost 1 base, with 9 bases spanning the gap. The CDR3 sequence is 15 residues long. The germline gives CDR1 WNHNN, CDR2 SYGVQD (reference sequence). CDR3 residues: CASSESPTGNTEAFF. Here the CDR3 DNA reads TGCGCCAGCAGTGAGTCGCCGACAGGGAACACTGAAGCTTTCTTT.

This rearrangement joins TRBV18 to TRBJ2-1, with D perhaps matching TRBD2 (5 bases). Trimming removed 4 bases from V and 3 bases from J, with 13 bases in between. The CDR3 spans 15 residues. CDR1 is KGHSH and CDR2 is LQKENI in the germline V gene. DNA of the CDR3: TGTGCCAGCTCACTAAATGACGGGAACTACAATGAGCAGTTCTTC. Protein: CASSLNDGNYNEQFF. The whole variable domain, remainder taken from reference TRBV18 and TRBJ2-1, is NAGVMQNPRHLVRRRGQEARLRCSPMKGHSHVYWYRQLPEEGLKFMVYLQKENIIDESGMPKERFSAEFPKEGPSILRIQQVVRGDSAAYFCASSLNDGNYNEQFFGPGTRLTVL.

The chain couples TRBV28 to TRBJ1-6; 8 bases match TRBD1. The CDR3 has 15 amino acids. The V gene's germline CDR1 is MDHEN and CDR2 SYDVKM. V lost 3 bases to trimming and J lost 6 bases; unmatched junction nucleotides: 4. The CDR3 is CASSFPGQVNSPLHF. In nucleotides, the CDR3 is TGTGCCAGCAGTTTCCCGGGACAGGTTAATTCACCCCTCCACTTT.

This clone was observed a handful of times. The chain combines TRBV5-6 with TRBJ2-1; D call uncertain. The CDR3 is 12 amino acids. V lost 2 bases and J lost 4, with 4 bases in between. Germline assignment: CDR1 SGHDT and CDR2 YYEEEE. CDR3 DNA: TGTGCCAGCAGCTTTCAGTACAATGAGCAGTTCTTC. This translates into CASSFQYNEQFF.

The sample holds one count of this clone. V gene TRBV11-2 combines with J gene TRBJ1-5, with unresolved D. Germline V gene lookup returns CDR1 SGHAT and CDR2 FQNNGV. This CDR3 is 12 amino acids long. Deletions cut 3 bases from V and 9 bases from J, with 9 bases between. For the CDR3, the DNA is TGTGCCAGCAGCTTGGGTCGGGGGCCCCAGCATTTT. Encoded protein: CASSLGRGPQHF.

DNA of the CDR3: TGTGCTAGTGGTTTGTCCGGGGAGCTGTTTTTT. This sequence encodes CASGLSGELFF. The V gene is TRBV12-5, the J gene TRBJ2-2; D unclear. The length of the CDR3 is 11 residues. Looked up from germline, CDR1 is LGHNT and CDR2 is FRNRAP. V was clipped by 2 bases and J by 6 bases, with 1 base between them.